This T cell receptor beta chain was profiled in a study of Tregs in tolerant kidney transplant recipients. Findings and limits, study-wide: Biological reproducibility was not directly addressed in this study. The most relevant donor-specific Treg TCRbeta repertoire apparently came from expansion with activated donor B cells.

Libraries were prepared by immunoSEQ multiplex PCR; TCRdb keeps only in-frame clonotypes and omits some of them. The profile shows over 50,000 clones, 80% to 90% of them singletons. Thawed PBMCs were FACS-sorted into unstimulated CD4+CD25+CD127- regulatory T cells, CD4+CD25- non-regulatory cells, CD4 and CD8 cells. This clone was counted a few times. The antigen is undetermined. Germline lookup yields CDR1 SGHTA and CDR2 FQGNSA. The CDR3 is 14 amino acids. J lost 6 bases, V lost 4 bases, and 5 bases had no gene match. The sequencing sample was made of CD4+ T cells from blood. The rearrangement joins TRBV7-2 to TRBJ2-7, with 11 bases aligning to TRBD1. This TCR came from a human donor in good health. The CDR3 region is CASSSGTGGSEQYF. The CDR3 DNA reads as TGTGCCAGCAGCTCGGGGACAGGGGGAAGCGAGCAGTACTTC.